Below, 18 T cell receptor beta chains from the same sample are listed, as sequenced in a study of OX40 agonist ivuxolimab in advanced cancers. Profiled with immunoSEQ multiplex PCR; TCRdb holds only in-frame clones, not every one. The sample includes approximately 30,000 clones, about 76% of them seen just once. Material: CD4+ or CD8+ T cells sorted from blood, obtained in a trial of the OX40 agonist ivuxolimab. The origin of the receptors is an adult with an advanced solid tumor such as melanoma, head and neck, liver or kidney cancer.

The chain has TRBV29-1 and TRBJ2-2, with D uncertain. CDR1 and CDR2 from the germline V gene are SQVTM and ANQGSEA. The V and J ends lost 7 bases and 5 bases respectively, with 11 bases between them. This CDR3 has 12 amino acids. In nucleotides, the CDR3 is TGCAGCGCTTGGAGCGTAACCGGGGAGCTGTTTTTT. Its translation: CSAWSVTGELFF.

The J gene is TRBJ1-3, the V gene TRBV13; D is uncertain. Deletions cut 6 bases from V and 2 bases from J, with 5 bases between. The CDR3 extends over 12 amino acids. CDR1 and CDR2 from the germline V gene are PRHDT and FYEKMQ (reference sequence). Written as DNA, the CDR3 is TGTGCCAGCAGGGGTCCTGGAAACACCATATATTTT. Protein sequence: CASRGPGNTIYF.

This rearrangement joins TRBV28 to TRBJ1-2, with 7 bases fitting TRBD1. The CDR3 contains 20 residues. Germline-derived CDR1 and CDR2 are MDHEN and SYDVKM. V gave up 6 bases and J gave up 5 bases; unmatched junction bases: 27. Written as DNA, the CDR3 is TGTGCCAGCAGCCTATCCCATATCCGGGACAGCCTCGCAAGTACTTATGGCTACACCTTC. Translated: CASSLSHIRDSLASTYGYTF.

The chain combines TRBV6-6 with TRBJ2-7; D call uncertain. The CDR3 extends over 13 amino acids. The germline gives CDR1 MNHNY, CDR2 SVGAGI (reference sequence). The germline V and J ends were trimmed by 0 bases and 6 bases, with 9 bases remaining between them. CDR3 bases: TGTGCCAGCAGTTACTCCAAGGTCGGCGAGCAGTACTTC. Translation gives CASSYSKVGEQYF.

In its sample, this clone was seen a few times. V gene TRBV7-4 combines with J gene TRBJ2-7, with 7 nucleotides matching TRBD1. The CDR3 totals 17 residues. From germline, CDR1 is SGHVT and CDR2 SQSDAQ. The J segment lost 0 bases and the V segment lost 2 bases, leaving 10 bases of the junction unmatched. CDR3 loop: CASSLRTHRGGSYEQYF. The CDR3 DNA follows: TGTGCCAGCAGCTTAAGGACCCACAGGGGTGGCTCCTACGAGCAGTACTTC.

The chain carries TRBV28 and TRBJ2-1; 8 nucleotides match TRBD2. V was clipped by 5 bases and J by 8 bases; unmatched bases: 8. The CDR3 has 14 residues. Germline values: CDR1 MDHEN, CDR2 SYDVKM. The CDR3 coding sequence is TGTGCCAGCAGTCCCCACGGGAGGGCACATGAGCAGTTCTTC. Protein sequence: CASSPHGRAHEQFF.

The gene calls are TRBV21-1 and TRBJ2-2; the tabulated D call, TRBD1, remains unverified against the DNA. TRBV21-1 is a pseudogene locus. The CDR3 is 17 amino acids. The chain's CDR3 is CASSKTAGGAGTGELFF. The CDR3 DNA is TGTGCCAGCAGCAAGACGGCAGGGGGAGCGGGCACCGGGGAGCTGTTTTTT.

CDR3 amino acids: CASSIMGLKYYGYTF. CDR3 nucleotides: TGTGCCAGTAGTATAATGGGACTGAAGTACTATGGCTACACCTTC. The chain has TRBV19 and TRBJ1-2; weak D call: TRBD1 (5 bases). Trimming stripped 2 bases from V and 3 bases from J, with 13 bases between. Germline CDR1 reads LNHDA; CDR2 reads SQIVND (reference sequence). The CDR3 consists of 15 residues.

This chain connects TRBV19 to TRBJ1-5; D uncertain. The ends were cut back, 3 bases at V and 4 bases at J, with 7 bases in the middle. Per germline, CDR1 LNHDA and CDR2 SQIVND (reference sequence). The CDR3 sequence is 13 residues long. This chain's CDR3 is CASSILGNQPQHF. DNA for the CDR3: TGTGCCAGTAGTATCTTGGGAAATCAGCCCCAGCATTTT.

The chain links TRBV28 to TRBJ1-1, with D uncertain. Germline loops: CDR1 MDHEN, CDR2 SYDVKM. Deletions cut 3 bases from V and 4 bases from J, with 12 bases between. This CDR3 is built from 14 residues. CDR3 sequence reads: CASSLLSASTEAFF. CDR3 DNA sequence: TGTGCCAGCAGTTTGTTATCGGCGAGCACTGAAGCTTTCTTT.

This clone has a single count. The CDR3 DNA sequence: TGTGCCAGCAGCAAAAATCTAACAGTGAGCGGGAGGGCCTTTCTCCATGAGCAGTTCTTC. It yields the protein CASSKNLTVSGRAFLHEQFF. The chain combines TRBV21-1 with TRBJ2-1; TRBD2 is the table's D call and was not checked against the DNA. TRBV21-1 represents a pseudogene. The CDR3 consists of 20 residues.

The chain is built from TRBV18 and TRBJ2-5; no reliable D call. In germline, CDR1 is KGHSH, CDR2 LQKENI. This CDR3 has 15 amino acids. Trimming left V 4 bases short and J 2 bases short, with 14 bases between. The CDR3 loop is CASSLSPGDQETQYF. For the CDR3, the DNA is TGTGCCAGCTCACTTTCCCCTGGTGATCAAGAGACCCAGTACTTC.

This clone qualifies as large. J is TRBJ2-7 and V is TRBV6-1; 8 bases fit TRBD2. V lost 1 base to trimming and J lost 4 bases; unmatched junction nucleotides: 6. The germline V gene encodes CDR1 MNHNS and CDR2 SASEGT. The CDR3 consists of 15 residues. This chain's CDR3 is CASSEEASGSYEQYF. CDR3 DNA: TGTGCCAGCAGTGAAGAGGCTAGCGGGTCGTACGAGCAGTACTTC.

The chain couples TRBV9 to TRBJ2-2, with TRBD1 matching 7 bases. V gave up 4 bases and J gave up 3 bases; unmatched junction bases: 9. The CDR3 runs to 16 residues. The V gene's germline CDR1 is SGDLS and CDR2 YYNGEE. For the CDR3, the DNA is TGTGCCAGCAGCCCACCTGGGCAGGGGGACACCGGGGAGCTGTTTTTT. Translated: CASSPPGQGDTGELFF.

This chain links TRBV5-1 with TRBJ2-7; 7 nucleotides match TRBD1. The CDR3 has 13 amino acids. V was pared by 1 base and J by 2 bases, with 0 bases of the junction left unmatched. Per germline, CDR1 SGHRS and CDR2 YFSETQ. CDR3 DNA: TGCGCCAGCAGCTTGACAGGGGCCTACGAGCAGTACTTC. This sequence encodes CASSLTGAYEQYF. Variable domain in full (rest from reference TRBV5-1 and TRBJ2-7): KAGVTQTPRYLIKTRGQQVTLSCSPISGHRSVSWYQQTPGQGLQFLFEYFSETQRNKGNFPGRFSGRQFSNSRSEMNVSTLELGDSALYLCASSLTGAYEQYFGPGTRLTVT.

The chain couples TRBV5-6 to TRBJ2-1; D possibly corresponds to TRBD2 (6 bases). There are 12 residues in the CDR3. Deletions cut 2 bases from V and 10 bases from J, with 10 bases between. Germline V gene data show CDR1 as SGHDT and CDR2 as YYEEEE. CDR3 residues: CASSFIADEQFF. In DNA, the CDR3 is TGTGCCAGCAGCTTTATAGCGGACGAGCAGTTCTTC.

V is TRBV29-1 and J is TRBJ1-2; 7 nucleotides align to TRBD1. The CDR3 totals 13 residues. Looked up from germline, CDR1 is SQVTM and CDR2 is ANQGSEA. V was pared by 8 bases and J by 4 bases, with 10 bases of the junction left unmatched. CDR3 in DNA: TGCAGCACCCGGGACAGACCCCCCTATGGCTACACCTTC. Protein: CSTRDRPPYGYTF.

The gene calls are TRBV19 and TRBJ2-1, with D possibly matching TRBD2 (6 bases). This CDR3 is built from 18 residues. V was trimmed by 10 bases and J by 0 bases, leaving 25 bases between them. The V gene's germline CDR1 is LNHDA and CDR2 SQIVND (reference sequence). CDR3 nucleotides: TGTGCCACTTCCGCACGGGTAGCGGTGGTCTCCTCCTACAATGAGCAGTTCTTC. It is translated as CATSARVAVVSSYNEQFF.